These T cell receptor beta chains were read from a single sample in a study of PD-1 blockade in classical Hodgkin lymphoma. TCRdb's copy holds only in-frame clones and misses some; the assay was immunoSEQ multiplex PCR. Of 10,000 to 15,000 clones detected, around 84% appear once; the ten largest clones hold roughly 24%. This material consisted of peripheral blood mononuclear cells (PBMCs), taken at baseline. The receptors originated from a human donor with classical Hodgkin lymphoma. Both conserved end residues are part of each CDR3. The order of the fields is V gene, clone size, D gene, J gene, CDR3 DNA, CDR3 protein. D genes are given only for firm matches. Clone size is shown for a subset of rows, as once, few, many or a class of expanded clone.

TRBV4-1	-	TRBD1	TRBJ2-7	TGCGCCAGCAGCCAAGGGACAGGGGCCCACGAGCAGTACTTC	CASSQGTGAHEQYF
TRBV19	once	TRBD2	TRBJ2-7	TGTGCCAGTAGTAGGCTAGCGGGAGGTTACGAGCAGTACTTC	CASSRLAGGYEQYF
TRBV11-1	-	-	TRBJ2-5	TGTGCCAGCAGCTTTGGCTGGGCTCGGGAGCAGTACTTC	CASSFGWAREQYF
TRBV18	-	TRBD1	TRBJ1-6	TGTGCCAGCTCACCGCAACAGGGGCGGAATTCACCCCTCCACTTT	CASSPQQGRNSPLHF
TRBV11-3	few	TRBD1	TRBJ1-1	TGTGCCAGCAGCCCTTCGACAGGGGCGAACACTGAAGCTTTCTTT	CASSPSTGANTEAFF
TRBV20-1	-	-	TRBJ1-1	TGCAGTGCTGCTGTGGGCACTGAAGCTTTCTTT	CSAAVGTEAFF
TRBV4-1	-	-	TRBJ1-1	TGCGCCAGCAGCCAAGGGACGGTGAACACTGAAGCTTTCTTT	CASSQGTVNTEAFF
TRBV27	few	-	TRBJ2-2	TGTGCCAGCAAGTTTAGGGGAACCGGGGAGCTGTTTTTT	CASKFRGTGELFF
TRBV19	-	-	TRBJ1-1	TGTGCCAGTAGTATTCGTATTCAGACTGAAGCTTTCTTT	CASSIRIQTEAFF
TRBV18	-	-	TRBJ2-5	TGTGCCAGCTCAACCATCAGGGGCGGTGAGCAGTACTTC	CASSTIRGGEQYF
TRBV5-4	-	TRBD1	TRBJ2-7	TGTGCCAGCAGCTTGGCTGAGACAGGGATCTACGAGCAGTACTTC	CASSLAETGIYEQYF
TRBV5-6	-	TRBD1	TRBJ2-6	TGTGCCAGCAGCTTGTGGTACAGGGGACAAGGTGGGGCCAACGTCCTGACTTTC	CASSLWYRGQGGANVLTF
TRBV4-1	-	TRBD1	TRBJ1-3	TGCGCCAGCAGCCGGGGGACAGGTGTGGGGTCCGGTGGAAACACCATATATTTT	CASSRGTGVGSGGNTIYF
TRBV6-1	-	-	TRBJ2-7	TGTGCCAGCAGTCCATCCGGGACTCTACCCTACGAGCAGTACTTC	CASSPSGTLPYEQYF
TRBV2	-	-	TRBJ1-2	TGTGCCAGCAGTGGGAGCCCACAGGGCTATGGCTACACCTTC	CASSGSPQGYGYTF
TRBV6-1	-	-	TRBJ1-1	TGTGCCAGCAGTGAATTGATCTCGGGTACTGAAGCTTTCTTT	CASSELISGTEAFF
TRBV7-6	-	-	TRBJ2-1	TGTGCCAGCAGCTTAGCGGGGGGGCCCGACAATGAGCAGTTCTTC	CASSLAGGPDNEQFF
TRBV19	-	TRBD1	TRBJ1-5	TGTGCCAGTAGTACGGACAGGGGCAATCAGCCCCAGCATTTT	CASSTDRGNQPQHF
TRBV14	-	-	TRBJ1-1	TGTGCCAGCAGCCAAGTAGGCCAGGGTGGCACTGAAGCTTTCTTT	CASSQVGQGGTEAFF
TRBV19	-	-	TRBJ1-2	TGTGCCAGTAGTATAGTGAGGGGATATAACTATGGCTACACCTTC	CASSIVRGYNYGYTF
TRBV19	once	-	TRBJ1-2	TGTGCCAGTAGTATACGATTACTTCGGATGTCAAGCGGCTACACCTTC	CASSIRLLRMSSGYTF